The clone carrying this T cell receptor (beta chain) was found a few times. The antigen is undetermined. PCR amplification relied on 60 Vbeta primers (plus 13 Jbeta primers). Assay: immunoSEQ multiplex PCR; the TCRdb copy retains only in-frame clones and omits some. The profile shows 140,000 to 150,000 clones, roughly 70% of them singletons. Though probably carrying unrecorded immune exposures, donors were nominally healthy at sampling. The ends lost 5 bases at V and 2 bases at J; junction bases unmatched: 8. There are 16 residues in the CDR3. The germline CDR1 and CDR2 sequences are SGHAT and FQNNGV. The data stem from a study of cytomegalovirus exposure and HLA in healthy donors. General observations from the study: Altogether, some 160 TCR beta chains were recorded as cytomegalovirus-associated.

The TCR sequence derives from a man aged 30 to 39 in good health and CMV-seronegative. The chain recombines TRBV11-2 with TRBJ1-2; 10 bases agree with TRBD1. Sequences were obtained from PBMCs. This CDR3 is CASSATGGPTNYGYTF. The CDR3 bases are TGTGCCAGCAGCGCGACAGGGGGCCCTACAAACTATGGCTACACCTTC.